Described below is a single T cell receptor beta chain sequence and its context. Its antigen is undetermined. The V gene lost 0 bases and the J gene lost 0 bases, with 11 bases spanning the gap. Germline CDR1 reads LNHNV; CDR2 reads YYDKDF (reference sequence). CDR3 length: 17 amino acids. Individual TCR cDNA molecules each bore their own unique molecular identifier. TCRdb passed the 5' RACE reads through MiXCR, listing each CDR3 protein once. The table includes approximately 39,000 distinct CDR3 sequences, about 7.9% detected once. Stated time point: blood at routine non-recurrence follow-up after resection. This sample is part of a study of spatial heterogeneity in lung cancer. The overall study: In cases with available follow-up PBMC samples, these were sequenced at a median of around 2 years after resection. The library had UMIs, and each TCR and UMI pair averaged more than ten raw reads. The study's findings and limits: Resection saw ubiquitous expanded tumor TCRs appear in blood more than follow-up did.

The TCR comes from a male donor with early-stage non-small cell lung cancer. Material: PBMCs, obtained at follow-up. The chain employs TRBV15 and TRBJ1-4; D not resolved. CDR3 in amino acids: CATSREGGSSTNEKLFF. The CDR3, as DNA: TGTGCCACCAGCAGAGAGGGTGGTTCCTCAACTAATGAAAAACTGTTTTTT.